These 9 T cell receptor beta chains were all obtained from the same sample, sequenced in a study of regulatory dendritic cells for organ transplantation. These receptors have no known antigen. TCRdb keeps only in-frame clones here, not all; method: immunoSEQ multiplex PCR. The sample has 12,000 or so clones, around nine tenths seen once. Sorted T cells were CFSE-labeled and cultured around 5 days with allogeneic regulatory or mature dendritic cells at 1:10. The specimen sequenced was naive CD8+ T cells from blood cultured with dendritic cells. The subset here: CD45RA+ naive T cells. The receptors stem from a human donor in good health.

V and J are TRBV10-1 and TRBJ2-1; D could derive from TRBD1 or TRBD2 (5 bases each). From germline, CDR1 is WNHNN and CDR2 SYGVQD (reference sequence). Trimming cost V 2 bases and J 7 bases, with 15 bases left between them. The CDR3 is 15 amino acids. The CDR3 sequence: CASSEVSGWENEQFF. The CDR3, as DNA: TGCGCCAGCAGTGAGGTCTCAGGGTGGGAGAATGAGCAGTTCTTC.

In this sample, this clone turned up a few times. This chain uses TRBV9 with TRBJ1-1, with D perhaps matching TRBD1 (5 bases). The germline V gene encodes CDR1 SGDLS and CDR2 YYNGEE. This CDR3 contains 15 residues. V dropped 0 bases and J dropped 0 bases, with 9 bases sitting between them. The CDR3 DNA is TGTGCCAGCAGCGTAGAAGGGACGGTGAACACTGAAGCTTTCTTT. It yields the protein CASSVEGTVNTEAFF.

This chain connects TRBV7-3 to TRBJ2-6; possibly TRBD1 or TRBD2 for D (5 bases each). The germline V gene encodes CDR1 SGHTA and CDR2 FQGTGA. Trimming stripped 6 bases from V and 2 bases from J, with 14 bases between. This CDR3 is 16 amino acids long. The CDR3 sequence is CASRGDEGPGANVLTF. CDR3 nucleotides: TGTGCCAGCAGAGGAGATGAGGGGCCTGGGGCCAACGTCCTGACTTTC.

The rearrangement links TRBV5-6 to TRBJ2-7; TRBD2 might be the D (6 bases). Germline V lookup: CDR1 SGHDT, CDR2 YYEEEE. The CDR3 is made up of 13 amino acids. V was pared by 2 bases and J by 3 bases, with 9 bases between. CDR3 coding DNA: TGTGCCAGCAGCTTAGGTAGCGGCTACGAGCAGTACTTC. This sequence encodes CASSLGSGYEQYF.

This clone has only one observation. V usage is TRBV30 and J usage is TRBJ2-7; D assignment may be TRBD1 or TRBD2 (6 bases each). The V and J ends lost 2 bases and 5 bases respectively, with 13 bases between them. The germline V gene has CDR1 GTSNPN and CDR2 SVGIG (reference sequence). The CDR3 extends over 13 amino acids. The CDR3 DNA reads as TGTGCCTGGAGTATTTTTGGGGGGCACGAGCAGTACTTC. Translation: CAWSIFGGHEQYF.

The rearrangement joins TRBV5-8 to TRBJ2-1; 9 bases agree with TRBD2. The CDR3 consists of 15 residues. With 9 bases clipped from V and 1 base from J, the junction kept 8 bases outside the gene matches. CDR1 and CDR2 (germline): SGHTS, YDEGEE. The CDR3 coding sequence is TGTGCCACCAGTGGGGGACTAGCTTCCTACAATGAGCAGTTCTTC. This sequence encodes CATSGGLASYNEQFF.

For the CDR3, the DNA is TGTGCCAGCAGCTTCAGGGCGTCTGAAGCTTTCTTT. It yields the protein CASSFRASEAFF. The gene calls are TRBV7-2 and TRBJ1-1, with a possible D match to TRBD1 (5 bases). Trimming took 3 bases from V and 6 from J, leaving 8 bases between them. Germline assignment: CDR1 SGHTA and CDR2 FQGNSA. The CDR3 totals 12 residues.

The V gene is TRBV6-5, the J gene TRBJ2-5; 11 bases line up with TRBD2. Germline V CDR1 and CDR2: MNHEY, SVGAGI. J was trimmed by 4 bases and V by 6 bases; bases with no gene match: 7. The CDR3 runs 15 residues. CDR3 sequence (DNA): TGTGCCAGCAGCCCGACTAGCGGGGCGGCAGAGACCCAGTACTTC. It codes for CASSPTSGAAETQYF.

J is TRBJ1-5 and V is TRBV19; TRBD1 is a possible D gene (6 bases). The CDR3 has 15 residues. The germline gives CDR1 LNHDA, CDR2 SQIVND (reference sequence). Trimming took off 1 base at V and 3 bases at J, with 10 bases between the two ends. The CDR3 DNA reads as TGTGCCAGTAGTATAGCTGGGGACATCAATCAGCCCCAGCATTTT. It is translated as CASSIAGDINQPQHF.